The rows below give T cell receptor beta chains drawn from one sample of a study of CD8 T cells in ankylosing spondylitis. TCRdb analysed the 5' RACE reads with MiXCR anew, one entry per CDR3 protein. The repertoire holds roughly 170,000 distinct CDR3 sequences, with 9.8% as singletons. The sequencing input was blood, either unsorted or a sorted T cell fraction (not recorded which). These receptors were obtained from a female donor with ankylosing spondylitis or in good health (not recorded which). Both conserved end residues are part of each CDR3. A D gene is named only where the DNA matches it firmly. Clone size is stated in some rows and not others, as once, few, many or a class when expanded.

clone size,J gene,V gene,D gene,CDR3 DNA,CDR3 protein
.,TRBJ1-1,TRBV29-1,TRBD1,TGCAGCGCCGCGTCCGTAGGACAGGGGATGAACACTGAAGCTTTCTTT,CSAASVGQGMNTEAFF
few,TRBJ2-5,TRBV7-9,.,TGTGCCAGCAGCTTAAGGACAGCCCAAGAGACCCAGTACTTC,CASSLRTAQETQYF
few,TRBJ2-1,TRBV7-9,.,TGTGCCAGCAGCTTAGGAGCGGCCGCTTACAATGAGCAGTTCTTC,CASSLGAAAYNEQFF
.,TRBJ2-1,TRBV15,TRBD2,TGTGCCACCAGCAGAGATAAGGGACTAGCGGGAGTTCGGTTCTTC,CATSRDKGLAGVRFF
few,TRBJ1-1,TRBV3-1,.,TGTGCCAGCAGCCAGTTCCGGGGAACTGAAGCTTTCTTT,CASSQFRGTEAFF
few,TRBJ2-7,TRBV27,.,TGTGCCAGCAGTTTCGGCCTAAGGTACGAGCAGTACTTC,CASSFGLRYEQYF
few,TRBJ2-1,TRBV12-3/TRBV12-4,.,TGTGCCAGCAGCCCCCGGGACACCGCTTACAATGAGCAGTTCTTC,CASSPRDTAYNEQFF
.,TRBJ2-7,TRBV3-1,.,TGTGCCAGCAGCCAAGATTTGGTGGGAGCTCCCTACGAGCAGTACTTC,CASSQDLVGAPYEQYF
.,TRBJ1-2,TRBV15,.,TGTGCCACCAGCAGAGAGGGAGGGAGTGGCTACACCTTC,CATSREGGSGYTF
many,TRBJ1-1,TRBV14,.,TGTGCCAGCAGCCAGCAAGCCTTCATGAACACTGAAGCTTTCTTT,CASSQQAFMNTEAFF
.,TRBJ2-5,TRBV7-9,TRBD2,TGTGCCAGCAGCTTTAGCGGGAGCGCTGGTGAGACCCAGTACTTC,CASSFSGSAGETQYF
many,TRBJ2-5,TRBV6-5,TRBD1,TGTGCCAGCAGTTACTCGGGACAGGGGGGAGAGACCCAGTACTTC,CASSYSGQGGETQYF
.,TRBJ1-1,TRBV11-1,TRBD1,TGTGCCAGCAGCCCTAACAGGGGGCGGATGAACACTGAAGCTTTCTTT,CASSPNRGRMNTEAFF
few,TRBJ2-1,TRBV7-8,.,TGTGCCAGCAGCGTGACCCGGGGGCAGGTTCCCTACAATGAGCAGTTCTTC,CASSVTRGQVPYNEQFF
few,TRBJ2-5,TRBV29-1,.,TGCAGCGTTGACGCGGACCTCCCGGGGTCCCAGTACTTC,CSVDADLPGSQYF
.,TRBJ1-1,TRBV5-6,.,TGTGCCAGCAGCTTGGTTGAAGAAGCTTTCTTT,CASSLVEEAFF
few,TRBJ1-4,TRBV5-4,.,TGTGCCAGCAGCTCAACCCCACCCAATGAAAAACTGTTTTTT,CASSSTPPNEKLFF
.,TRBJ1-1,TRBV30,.,TGTGCCTGGAGGCGGGGGGGTGAAGCTTTCTTT,CAWRRGGEAFF
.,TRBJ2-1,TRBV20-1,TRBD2,TGCAGTGCCGCGGGGGGCGCGGTCTACAATGAGCAGTTCTTC,CSAAGGAVYNEQFF
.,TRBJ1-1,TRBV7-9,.,TGTGCCAGCAGCCCAATTATGAACACTGAAGCTTTCTTT,CASSPIMNTEAFF
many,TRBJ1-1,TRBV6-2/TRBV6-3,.,TGTGCCAGCAGTACGCGAGGGAACACTGAAGCTTTCTTT,CASSTRGNTEAFF
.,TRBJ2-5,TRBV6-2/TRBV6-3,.,TGTGCCAGCAGTTATGTCGGGCGCCAAGAGACCCAGTACTTC,CASSYVGRQETQYF
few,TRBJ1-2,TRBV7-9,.,TGTGCCAGCAGCTCCCTGGTCGCTAACTATGGCTACACCTTC,CASSSLVANYGYTF